The clone carrying this TCR beta chain has only one observation. What it binds is not known. These data belong to a study of CD8 T cell repertoires and HIV-1 epitope variants. Study overall: Twenty-five autologous and known Gag and Nef epitope variant peptides each stimulated T cells separately.

The germline CDR1 and CDR2 sequences are SGHAT and FQNNGV. There are 14 residues in the CDR3. Trimming removed 2 bases from V and 5 bases from J, with 9 bases in between. The data were produced by immunoSEQ multiplex PCR, yet TCRdb's version contains in-frame clones alone and is incomplete. The sample lists about 4,800 clones, over 65% occurring once. Study conclusions and caveats: The TAALDMSHF plasma variant had no responses, unlike KF9 (five clonotypes) and HW9 (one).

This clonotype was sampled from a male donor with HIV. The sample taken for sequencing was cultured CD8+ T cells derived from PBMCs. The chain uses TRBV11-2 and TRBJ2-2; D is perhaps TRBD2 (5 bases). CDR3 DNA: TGTGCCAGCAGCTTAAGCAGGAGGACCGGGGAGCTGTTTTTT. This encodes CASSLSRRTGELFF.